Listed below are T cell receptor beta chains from one sample, sequenced in a study of T cell responses to AZD1222 COVID-19 vaccine. Method: immunoSEQ multiplex PCR; TCRdb's copy keeps in-frame clones and lacks some. The sample lists fewer than 120,000 clones, about 81% seen once, with approximately 4.6% in the top ten. The source material was peripheral blood, sampled on day 0 of AZD1222 vaccination. The receptors originated from an adult in good health. Both conserved end residues are part of each CDR3. A D gene is named only where the DNA matches it firmly. Clone size appears in some rows only: once, few, many, or a class for an expanded clone.

cdr3_length d_call clone_size j_call v_call cdr3_nt cdr3_aa
16 TRBD1 NA TRBJ2-7 TRBV18 TGTGCCAGCTCACCACGCAATCCGGCGACAGGGAACGAGCAGTACTTC CASSPRNPATGNEQYF
15 TRBD1 few TRBJ1-2 TRBV13 TGTGCCAGCAGCCACTCTGCAGGGGGATACTATGGCTACACCTTC CASSHSAGGYYGYTF
16 NA NA TRBJ1-5 TRBV7-8 TGTGCCAGCAGCTTTTTGGGGATTGGAGGCAATCAGCCCCAGCATTTT CASSFLGIGGNQPQHF
16 NA NA TRBJ1-5 TRBV11-2 TGTGCCAGCAGCTCAGGGACACCAACGCTGGACCAGCCCCAGCATTTT CASSSGTPTLDQPQHF
17 NA NA TRBJ2-7 TRBV6-4 TGTGCCAGCAGTGACCGAGGGAACGGGCTCCCTGGGTACGAGCAGTACTTC CASSDRGNGLPGYEQYF
16 NA NA TRBJ1-4 TRBV3-1/TRBV3-2 TGTGCCAGCAGCCAAGTTTCCCCCAGGGGTAATGAAAAACTGTTTTTT CASSQVSPRGNEKLFF
13 NA NA TRBJ1-1 TRBV29-1 TGCAGCGTCCAAGAGTCTAGGAGCACTGAAGCTTTCTTT CSVQESRSTEAFF
17 NA NA TRBJ1-6 TRBV5-4 TGTGCCAGCAGCCCGGGCGGACAGCAAATCAATAATTCACCCCTCCACTTT CASSPGGQQINNSPLHF
14 NA NA TRBJ2-1 TRBV10-3 TGTGCCATCAGTGAGTCAGGCAGGTACAATGAGCAGTTCTTC CAISESGRYNEQFF
16 TRBD1 NA TRBJ2-7 TRBV6-5 TGTGCCAGCAGTTACTCGGTTTACAGGGGGACGTACGAGCAGTACTTC CASSYSVYRGTYEQYF
14 NA NA TRBJ2-3 TRBV18 TGTGCCAGCTCACCAGGGGGCGGCACAGATACGCAGTATTTT CASSPGGGTDTQYF
16 TRBD1 NA TRBJ1-2 TRBV5-1 TGCGCCAGCAGCTTGGGGGGGACAGCTGCTAACTATGGCTACACCTTC CASSLGGTAANYGYTF
12 NA NA TRBJ2-1 TRBV7-8 TGTGCCAGCAGCCCCCTCGGGGATGAGCAGTTCTTC CASSPLGDEQFF
12 NA NA TRBJ1-2 TRBV30 TGTGCCTGGGGCGTTTGGATTGGTGGCTACACCTTC CAWGVWIGGYTF
14 NA once TRBJ1-5 TRBV29-1 TGCAGCGTTTCTCGGGACGCCCGGAGGGAGCCCCAGCATTTT CSVSRDARREPQHF
15 NA NA TRBJ1-4 TRBV7-8 TGTGCCAGCAGCTTAGTCGGTTATCTCGGGGAAAAACTGTTTTTT CASSLVGYLGEKLFF
14 NA few TRBJ1-1 TRBV6-5 TGTGCCAGCAGTCTACAGGGAGGATGGACTGAAGCTTTCTTT CASSLQGGWTEAFF
13 NA medium-sized TRBJ2-7 TRBV7-3 TGTGCCAGCAGCCCAGGAACTAGTGTCGAGCAGTACTTC CASSPGTSVEQYF
15 NA once TRBJ1-3 TRBV24-1 TGTGCCACCAGTGATTCCGCTATCGGTGGAAACACCATATATTTT CATSDSAIGGNTIYF
14 NA NA TRBJ2-4 TRBV3-1/TRBV3-2 TGTGCCAGCAGCCTAGGGGTACCCAAAAACATTCAGTACTTC CASSLGVPKNIQYF
16 NA NA TRBJ1-1 TRBV28 TGTGCCAGCAGTTTCCAGGCCCGAGGAAGGAACACTGAAGCTTTCTTT CASSFQARGRNTEAFF
16 NA NA TRBJ2-1 TRBV15 TGTGCCACCAGCAGAGAGATAGGCGACCCCTACAATGAGCAGTTCTTC CATSREIGDPYNEQFF
12 NA NA TRBJ1-1 TRBV30 TGTGCCTGGAGGCCGGTAGGCACTGAAGCTTTCTTT CAWRPVGTEAFF
15 TRBD1 NA TRBJ1-6 TRBV6-5 TGTGCCAGCAGTTACGAGGACAGGGGTTCTTCACCCCTCCACTTT CASSYEDRGSSPLHF
16 TRBD2 NA TRBJ2-1 TRBV13 TGTGCCAGCAGCTTATCGTCTAGCGGGACCTACAATGAGCAGTTCTTC CASSLSSSGTYNEQFF
15 NA NA TRBJ1-3 TRBV27 TGTGCCAGCAGTACCTCGGGGGGGACTGGAAACACCATATATTTT CASSTSGGTGNTIYF
14 TRBD2 once TRBJ2-7 TRBV9 TGTGCCAGCAGCGTAGCTAGCGGGAGTTACGAGCAGTACTTC CASSVASGSYEQYF
13 NA few TRBJ2-5 TRBV6-5 TGTGCCAGCAGTTACAACTCCCAAGAGACCCAGTACTTC CASSYNSQETQYF
13 NA once TRBJ1-1 TRBV5-4 TGTGCCAGCAGCTTCTTAGGTTTCGGGACTGCTTTCTTT CASSFLGFGTAFF
14 NA NA TRBJ2-2 TRBV19 TGTGCCAGTCGTGGCTATTACGGCACCGGGGAGCTGTTTTTT CASRGYYGTGELFF
15 TRBD1 NA TRBJ2-5 TRBV19 TGTGCCAGTAGTGCCACCGGGACAGAGTCAGAGACCCAGTACTTC CASSATGTESETQYF